Sequencing of this T cell receptor (beta chain) was carried out in a study of T-cell memory formation after mild COVID-19. Looking at the study overall: Clusters of TCRs were largely donor specific.

In TCRdb, the 5' RACE reads were re-called with MiXCR into one record per CDR3 protein. The profile shows hundreds of thousands of distinct CDR3 sequences, 15% to 20% of them singletons. Findings and limits, study-wide: Certain responding clones were present in pre-infection memory, suggesting participation of cross-reactive memory.

The V gene's germline CDR1 is SGHTA and CDR2 FQGNSA. This CDR3 comprises 13 residues. V lost 5 bases and J 6 bases, leaving 11 bases between the germline ends. This clonotype was observed a handful of times. No antigen is known for it. Input material: PBMCs or a T cell subset sorted from them (not recorded which). The chain recombines TRBV7-2 with TRBJ2-1, with a possible D match to TRBD1 (5 bases). The sequence was obtained from a man aged 18 to 35 who had mild COVID-19 (a few samples of this study predate the infection). Cell type and time point are not known. The CDR3 reads CASSGRVGNEQFF. Written as DNA, the CDR3 is TGTGCCAGCAGCGGCAGGGTAGGCAATGAGCAGTTCTTC.